These 12 T cell receptor beta chains were sequenced from one sample in a study of cytomegalovirus exposure and HLA in healthy donors. Sequencing used immunoSEQ multiplex PCR; TCRdb keeps in-frame clones, though not all of them. The table includes roughly 250,000 clones, around nine tenths detected once. Sequenced: PBMCs. The receptors shown here come from a man between 18 and 29 years old in good health and CMV-seronegative.

The V call is TRBV27, the J call TRBJ1-2; D gene uncertain. The germline V gene encodes CDR1 MNHEY and CDR2 SMNVEV (reference sequence). V lost 2 bases to trimming and J lost 7 bases, with 17 bases between them. CDR3 length: 15 amino acids. Here the CDR3 reads CASSLVKDPRGGYTF. The CDR3 coding sequence is TGTGCCAGCAGTTTAGTCAAGGATCCCCGAGGTGGCTACACCTTC.

This chain uses TRBV14 with TRBJ2-1; TRBD1 might be the D (6 bases). The CDR3 is 13 amino acids. The germline V and J ends were trimmed by 4 bases and 4 bases, with 8 bases remaining between them. In germline, CDR1 is SGHDN, CDR2 FVKESK. CDR3 protein: CASSLGQYNEQFF. DNA for the CDR3: TGTGCCAGCAGCCTTGGACAGTACAATGAGCAGTTCTTC.

The rearrangement joins TRBV23-1 to TRBJ2-7, with 9 positions matching TRBD2. TRBV23-1 is sorted into the ORF group, with uncertain function. With V trimmed by 2 bases and J by 4 bases, 12 bases remained unmatched. This CDR3 has 17 residues. CDR3 sequence (DNA): TGCGCCAGCAGTCAAAACCGTAGCGGGGGAGCGCGATACGAGCAGTACTTC. Its translation: CASSQNRSGGARYEQYF.

The chain couples TRBV27 to TRBJ2-7, with 9 bases aligning to TRBD1. CDR1 is MNHEY and CDR2 is SMNVEV in the germline V gene (reference sequence). Trimming at V came to 6 bases and at J to 7 bases, leaving 16 bases not matched to a gene. This CDR3 has 16 amino acids. CDR3 bases: TGTGCCAGCAGCGGCTCCCACAGGGGGCGGGGGTGGGAGCAGTACTTC. Translated: CASSGSHRGRGWEQYF.

The rearrangement joins TRBV7-2 to TRBJ2-1; perhaps TRBD1 as D (6 bases). The CDR3 has 13 amino acids. Trimming removed 3 bases from V and 6 bases from J, with 9 bases in between. Germline V gives CDR1 SGHTA, CDR2 FQGNSA. The CDR3 nucleotides are TGTGCCAGCAGCTTCCCCAGGGGCAATGAGCAGTTCTTC. This sequence encodes CASSFPRGNEQFF. The full variable domain, rest sourced from reference TRBV7-2 and TRBJ2-1, is GAGVSQSPSNKVTEKGKDVELRCDPISGHTALYWYRQSLGQGLEFLIYFQGNSAPDKSGLPSDRFSAERTGGSVSTLTIQRTQQEDSAVYLCASSFPRGNEQFFGPGTRLTVL.

The chain has TRBV28 and TRBJ2-3; 13 positions match TRBD2. From germline, CDR1 is MDHEN and CDR2 SYDVKM. Trimming took 11 bases from V and 4 from J; bases not matched to a gene: 6. The length of the CDR3 is 14 residues. The CDR3 is CAGATSGGADTQYF. The DNA of the CDR3 is TGTGCCGGAGCAACTAGCGGGGGGGCAGATACGCAGTATTTT.

The V and J genes are TRBV7-2 and TRBJ2-3, with D hard to call. Trimming took off 4 bases at V and 4 bases at J, with 6 bases between the two ends. CDR3 length: 12 amino acids. CDR1 and CDR2 (germline): SGHTA, FQGNSA. Here the CDR3 reads CASSSGPDTQYF. CDR3 nucleotides: TGTGCCAGCAGCTCAGGTCCAGATACGCAGTATTTT.

The table lists this clone with a few counts. The chain is built from TRBV28 and TRBJ1-2; D is unclear. The V gene's germline CDR1 is MDHEN and CDR2 SYDVKM. V dropped 1 base and J dropped 8 bases, with 11 bases sitting between them. The length of the CDR3 is 13 residues. The CDR3 is CASSLFVGGGYTF. In DNA form, the CDR3 reads TGTGCCAGCAGTTTATTCGTGGGAGGGGGCTACACCTTC.

The rearrangement joins TRBV10-3 to TRBJ2-7; 7 positions agree with TRBD1. This CDR3 spans 17 amino acids. J was trimmed by 0 bases and V by 0 bases; bases with no gene match: 8. Germline V lookup: CDR1 ENHRY, CDR2 SYGVKD. The CDR3 region is CAISESAGRGSSYEQYF. In DNA, the CDR3 is TGTGCCATCAGTGAGTCAGCCGGCAGGGGGAGCTCCTACGAGCAGTACTTC.

V and J are TRBV7-9 and TRBJ2-2, with D unclear. The CDR3 has 14 residues. The germline gives CDR1 SEHNR, CDR2 FQNEAQ (reference sequence). V shed 2 bases and J shed 1 base, with 5 bases lying between them. CDR3 protein: CASSLTRNTGELFF. The CDR3 nucleotides are TGTGCCAGCAGCTTAACGAGGAACACCGGGGAGCTGTTTTTT.

This rearrangement joins TRBV27 to TRBJ1-2; the D gene is possibly TRBD1 (5 bases). With 2 bases removed from V and 3 bases from J, the gap between germline ends came to 7 bases. Germline lookup yields CDR1 MNHEY and CDR2 SMNVEV (reference sequence). The CDR3 consists of 13 residues. CDR3 sequence reads: CASSLQGDYGYTF. CDR3 in DNA: TGTGCCAGCAGTTTACAGGGTGACTATGGCTACACCTTC.

CDR3 sequence reads: CASSQNTGELFF. In DNA, the CDR3 is TGCGCCAGCAGCCAAAACACCGGGGAGCTGTTTTTT. The chain recombines TRBV5-1 with TRBJ2-2; D remains ambiguous. The germline CDR1 and CDR2 sequences are SGHRS and YFSETQ. Trimming left V 4 bases short and J 2 bases short, with 3 bases between. This CDR3 spans 12 amino acids.